This T cell receptor (beta chain) was recovered during a study of blood T cell repertoires in COVID-19. Study as a whole: PBMCs, B-cell-depleted T cells, or T cells provided the cDNA or gDNA that made up the material.

Libraries were prepared by immunoSEQ multiplex PCR; TCRdb keeps only in-frame clonotypes and omits some of them. The data contain a few hundred thousand clones, 80% to 90% of them singletons. Cohort 3 recovered donors had two negative PCRs, clearance, or symptom resolution. The CDR3 runs to 13 residues. V lost 3 bases and J 4 bases, leaving 7 bases between the germline ends. Per the germline V gene, CDR1 is WNHNN and CDR2 is SYGVQD (reference sequence). The sample was PBMCs or T cells enriched from blood (not recorded which). The sequence derives from a man aged 25 to 40 who had recovered from COVID-19. J is TRBJ1-5 and V is TRBV10-1; D not resolved. Written as DNA, the CDR3 is TGCGCCAGCAGTGACCAACGGAATCAGCCCCAGCATTTT. Encoded protein: CASSDQRNQPQHF.